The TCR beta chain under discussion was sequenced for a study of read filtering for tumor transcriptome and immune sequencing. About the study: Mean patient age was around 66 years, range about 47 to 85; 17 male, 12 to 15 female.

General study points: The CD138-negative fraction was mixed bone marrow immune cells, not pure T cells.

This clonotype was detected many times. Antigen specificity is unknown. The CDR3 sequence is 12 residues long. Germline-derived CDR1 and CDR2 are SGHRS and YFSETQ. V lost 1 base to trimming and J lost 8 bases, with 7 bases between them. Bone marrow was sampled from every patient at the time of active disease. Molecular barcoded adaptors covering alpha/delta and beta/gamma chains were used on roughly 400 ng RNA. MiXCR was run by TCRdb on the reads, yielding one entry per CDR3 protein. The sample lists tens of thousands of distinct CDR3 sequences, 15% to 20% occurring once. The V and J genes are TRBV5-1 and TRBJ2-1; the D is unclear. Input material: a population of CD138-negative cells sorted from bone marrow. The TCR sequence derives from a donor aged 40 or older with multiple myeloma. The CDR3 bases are TGCGCCAGCAGCTTGTTCGCGGATGAGCAGTTCTTC. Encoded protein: CASSLFADEQFF.